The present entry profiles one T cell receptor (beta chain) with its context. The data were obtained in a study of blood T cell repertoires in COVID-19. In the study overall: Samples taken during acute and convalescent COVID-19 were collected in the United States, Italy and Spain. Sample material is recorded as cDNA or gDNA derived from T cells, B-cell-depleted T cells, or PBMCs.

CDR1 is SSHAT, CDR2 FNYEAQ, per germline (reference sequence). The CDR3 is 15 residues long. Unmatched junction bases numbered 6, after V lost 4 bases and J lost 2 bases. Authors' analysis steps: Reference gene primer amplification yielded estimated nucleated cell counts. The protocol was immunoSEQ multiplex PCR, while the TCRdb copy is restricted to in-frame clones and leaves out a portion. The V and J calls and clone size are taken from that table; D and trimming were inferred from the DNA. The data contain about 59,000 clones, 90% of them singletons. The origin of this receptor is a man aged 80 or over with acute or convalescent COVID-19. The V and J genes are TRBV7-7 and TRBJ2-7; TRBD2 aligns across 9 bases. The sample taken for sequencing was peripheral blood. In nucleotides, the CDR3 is TGTGCCAGCAGCTCTTCTAGCGGGGCGGCCTACGAGCAGTACTTC. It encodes CASSSSSGAAYEQYF.